This TCR beta chain was identified during a study of breast tumors, draining lymph nodes, adjacent tissues. Samples came from axillary lymph nodes draining the breast cancer. This clonotype was seen repeatedly, ten times or more. What it binds is not known. Overall study results and limits: Data fit most tumor T cells coming from lymph node, expanding in tumor. Luminal-like breast cancer showed significantly greater tumor-nontumor repertoire similarity than basal-like breast cancer did.

Germline values: CDR1 SNHLY, CDR2 FYNNEI. The CDR3 runs to 17 residues. The V segment lost 3 bases and the J segment 6 bases; nucleotides outside the gene matches: 9. TCRdb fed the multiplex PCR reads into MiXCR, producing one record per CDR3 protein. Of some 150,000 distinct CDR3 sequences listed, 20% to 25% are singletons. The sequenced material came from axillary lymph node tissue. This chain links TRBV2 with TRBJ2-7; 15 positions agree with TRBD2. This sequence was found in a female donor with breast cancer. Some clones in this sample may be carry-over from other donors' samples. The CDR3 nucleotides read TGTGCCAGCAGTGAGACGAGGACTAGCGGGAGGGCCGTCGAGCAGTACTTC. The encoded protein is CASSETRTSGRAVEQYF.